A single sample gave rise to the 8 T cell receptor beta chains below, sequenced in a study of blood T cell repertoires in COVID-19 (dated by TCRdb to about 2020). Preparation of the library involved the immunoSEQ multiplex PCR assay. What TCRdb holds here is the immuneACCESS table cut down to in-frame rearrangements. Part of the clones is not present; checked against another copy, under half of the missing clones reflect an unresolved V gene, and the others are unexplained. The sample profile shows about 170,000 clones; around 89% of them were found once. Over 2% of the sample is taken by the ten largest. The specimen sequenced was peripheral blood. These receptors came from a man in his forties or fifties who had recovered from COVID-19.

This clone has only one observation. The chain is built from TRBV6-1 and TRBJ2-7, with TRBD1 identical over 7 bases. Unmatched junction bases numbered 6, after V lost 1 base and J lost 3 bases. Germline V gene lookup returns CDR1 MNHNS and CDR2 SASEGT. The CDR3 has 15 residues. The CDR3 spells CASSEGDSHIYEQYF. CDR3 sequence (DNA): TGTGCCAGCAGTGAAGGGGACAGCCACATCTACGAGCAGTACTTC.

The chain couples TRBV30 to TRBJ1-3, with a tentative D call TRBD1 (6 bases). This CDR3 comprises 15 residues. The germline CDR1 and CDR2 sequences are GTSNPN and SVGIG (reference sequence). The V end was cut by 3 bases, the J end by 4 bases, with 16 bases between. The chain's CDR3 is CAWSRPGVWGNTIYF. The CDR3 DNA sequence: TGTGCCTGGAGCCGCCCAGGGGTGTGGGGAAACACCATATATTTT. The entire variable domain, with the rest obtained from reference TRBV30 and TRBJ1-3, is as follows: SQTIHQWPATLVQPVGSPLSLECTVEGTSNPNLYWYRQAAGRGLQLLFYSVGIGQISSEVPQNLSASRPQDRQFILSSKKLLLSDSGFYLCAWSRPGVWGNTIYFGEGSWLTVV.

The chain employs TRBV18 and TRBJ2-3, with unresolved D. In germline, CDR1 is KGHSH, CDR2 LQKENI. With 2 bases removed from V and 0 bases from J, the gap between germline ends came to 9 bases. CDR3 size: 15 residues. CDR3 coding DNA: TGTGCCAGCTCACCAGATCCACATAGCACAGATACGCAGTATTTT. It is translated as CASSPDPHSTDTQYF.

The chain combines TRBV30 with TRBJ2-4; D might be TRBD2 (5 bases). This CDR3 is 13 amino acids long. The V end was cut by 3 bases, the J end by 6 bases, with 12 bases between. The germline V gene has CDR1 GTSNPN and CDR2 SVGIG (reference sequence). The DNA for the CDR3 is TGTGCCTGGAGGCGGGCTGTCACAAACATTCAGTACTTC. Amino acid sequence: CAWRRAVTNIQYF.

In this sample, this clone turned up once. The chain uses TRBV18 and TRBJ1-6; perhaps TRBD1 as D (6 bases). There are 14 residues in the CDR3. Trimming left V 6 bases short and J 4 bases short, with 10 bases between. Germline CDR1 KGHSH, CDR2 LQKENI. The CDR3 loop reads CASSQDRYNSPLHF. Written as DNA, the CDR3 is TGTGCCAGCTCTCAAGACAGGTATAATTCACCCCTCCACTTT.

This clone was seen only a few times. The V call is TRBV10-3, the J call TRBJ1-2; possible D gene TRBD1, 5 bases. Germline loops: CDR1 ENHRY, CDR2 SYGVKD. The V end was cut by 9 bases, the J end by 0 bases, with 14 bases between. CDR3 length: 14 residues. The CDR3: CAIGAGSPNYGYTF. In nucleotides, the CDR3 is TGTGCCATTGGGGCGGGATCCCCTAACTATGGCTACACCTTC.

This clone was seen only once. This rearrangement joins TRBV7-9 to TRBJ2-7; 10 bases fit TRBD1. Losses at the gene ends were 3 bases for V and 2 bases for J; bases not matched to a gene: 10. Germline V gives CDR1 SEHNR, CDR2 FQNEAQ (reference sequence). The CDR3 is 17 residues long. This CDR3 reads CASSFLTSGQGPYEQYF. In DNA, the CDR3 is TGTGCCAGCAGCTTCTTAACATCGGGACAGGGGCCCTACGAGCAGTACTTC.

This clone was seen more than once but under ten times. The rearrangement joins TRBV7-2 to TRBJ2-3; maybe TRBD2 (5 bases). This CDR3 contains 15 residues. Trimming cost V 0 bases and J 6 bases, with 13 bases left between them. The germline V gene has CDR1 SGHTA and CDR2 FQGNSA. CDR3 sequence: CASSLASGGPDTQYF. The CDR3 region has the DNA TGTGCCAGCAGCTTAGCGAGCGGCGGCCCCGATACGCAGTATTTT.